This T cell receptor beta chain was found in a study of blood T cells in healthy people across ages (dated by TCRdb to 2015 to 2017). Notes on the research overall: Template switching captured roughly one uniquely barcoded TCR beta cDNA molecule per two T cells in model experiments. The study analyzed two additional independent replicas of 1 million unique cDNA reads from the same blood draw for two donors, one aged 18 to 30 and one aged 80 or older. Donors were grouped into four age groups: young (average approximately 16 years), middle-aged (about 38), aged (around 56) and long-lived (just over 80). To avoid experimental bias, donors of different ages were spread randomly across the sequencing lanes. The study measured age-related changes in TCR beta repertoire diversity using deep sequencing normalized with unique cDNA molecular identifiers.

Results and caveats for the whole study, not just this receptor: Observed TCR beta diversity per million T cells fell roughly linearly with age, and a significant reduction was already apparent by age approximately 40. Compared with the aged group, the long-lived group had more naive CD4+ T cells, fewer expanded clones and increased TCR diversity, suggesting age selection. Estimates of total diversity based on one million sequenced T cells were considered lower bounds and underestimates. The CMV infection status of donors was not known, potentially confounding age-related changes in expanded clonotypes. The percentage of naive T cells measured by flow cytometry correlated strongly with observed TCR beta diversity. Bulk unsorted PBMC profiling prevented conclusive comparison of naive and antigen-experienced compartments.

Library prep was done by 5' RACE. The data were produced on an Illumina HiSeq 2500. A second roughly 6 to 12 cycle PCR used a sample-barcoded 5' primer and a J-beta primer mix. A template-switch 5' adaptor carrying 12 random nucleotides introduced a unique molecular identifier onto each TCR beta cDNA molecule. Each sample yielded at least 3 million CDR3-containing paired-end reads. First-strand cDNA synthesis was performed from all RNA using the Mint cDNA synthesis kit, with priming by a TRBC-specific oligonucleotide. All cDNA was treated with uracil-DNA glycosylase and then went through a first 18-cycle PCR with the universal primers M1SS and BC2_uni_R. On the authors' methods: For normalization, 1 million high-quality reads were randomly selected from each sample, with every read carrying a distinct molecular identifier. Reads with shared molecular identifiers were discarded instead of being binned into consensus sequences. CDR3 identification, clonotype clustering and error correction used MiTCR with a Q25 quality threshold and the strictest error-elimination algorithm. A nonparametric unseen species model using Euler transformation provided a lower-bound estimate of total TCR beta diversity. The public reads were quality trimmed at Q25 with fastp and then assembled into clones with MiXCR by TCRdb, keeping productive beta chains. For every CDR3 protein sequence, its rows merge into one entry that carries the most common genes and DNA. For this entry, the V and J calls and clone size follow TCRdb and not the study's own pipeline. Present in this sample are fewer than 900,000 distinct CDR3 sequences, under 40% of which were seen just once. Over 10% of the sample belongs to the ten largest clones.

About this clonotype: What this receptor recognizes is not known. No base quality information exists; no much larger clone differs at one position.

The roughly 42 donors, aged about 6 to 95 years, were systemically healthy Caucasian individuals from Russia. Roughly 9.5 milliliters of peripheral blood were drawn from each donor into EDTA-treated Vacutainer tubes. PBMCs were isolated by Ficoll-Paque density-gradient centrifugation, with at least 6 million obtained per sample. Trizol reagent was used to extract total RNA from the PBMCs, yielding at least 5.5 micrograms per sample. For every donor, an aliquot of PBMCs went through flow cytometry to measure the percentages of naive CD45RAhigh/CD27high T cells. The CDR3 has 16 amino acids, counting the end cysteine and phenylalanine. Just CDR3 DNA is preserved here, 48 bases in frame from base 1. V loses 3 bases, J loses 7 bases, and the germline ends lie 19 bases apart.

The rearrangement combines TRBV12-3 or TRBV12-4 with TRBJ2-1, with TRBD2 as a weak D call on 6 bases. Material: blood. The clonotype comes from a man aged 18 to 30 in good health. The CDR3 reads CASSFSHYGAGNEQFF. The bases are TGTGCCAGCAGTTTTTCTCATTACGGGGCGGGGAATGAGCAGTTCTTC.